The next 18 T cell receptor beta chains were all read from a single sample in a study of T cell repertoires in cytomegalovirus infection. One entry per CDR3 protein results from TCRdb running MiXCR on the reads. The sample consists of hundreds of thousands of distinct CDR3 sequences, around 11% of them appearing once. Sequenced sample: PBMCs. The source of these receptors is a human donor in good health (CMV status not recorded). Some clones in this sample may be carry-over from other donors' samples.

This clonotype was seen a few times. The CDR3 bases are TGCAGCGTTGTAAGGAAGGGAGAGACCCAGTACTTC. It encodes CSVVRKGETQYF. The rearrangement joins TRBV29-1 to TRBJ2-5; D unclear. Germline loops: CDR1 SQVTM, CDR2 ANQGSEA. Trimming removed 4 bases at V and 4 bases at J, with 10 bases between. The CDR3 length is 12 residues.

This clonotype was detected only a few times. CDR3: CASSVGQGLYEQYF. The DNA for the CDR3 is TGTGCCAGCAGCGTGGGACAGGGACTCTACGAGCAGTACTTC. V is TRBV27 and J is TRBJ2-7; 9 bases agree with TRBD1. This CDR3 contains 14 residues. After removal of 6 bases from V and 3 bases from J, the junction contained 6 bases not matched to a gene. Per the germline V gene, CDR1 is MNHEY and CDR2 is SMNVEV (reference sequence).

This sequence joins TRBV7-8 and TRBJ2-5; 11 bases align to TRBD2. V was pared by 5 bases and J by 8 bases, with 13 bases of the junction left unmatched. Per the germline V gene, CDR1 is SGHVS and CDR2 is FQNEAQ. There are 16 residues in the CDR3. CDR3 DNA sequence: TGTGCCAGCAGCCAAAACCCCCGACTAGCGGGAAGTACCCAGTACTTC. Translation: CASSQNPRLAGSTQYF.

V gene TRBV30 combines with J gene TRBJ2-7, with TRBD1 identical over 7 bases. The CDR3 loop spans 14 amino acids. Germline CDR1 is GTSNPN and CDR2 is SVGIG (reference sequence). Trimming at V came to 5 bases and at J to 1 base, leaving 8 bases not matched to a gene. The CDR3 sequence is CAWGKTGLSYEQYF. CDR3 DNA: TGTGCCTGGGGGAAGACAGGGCTTTCCTACGAGCAGTACTTC.

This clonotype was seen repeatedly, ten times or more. The CDR3 DNA reads TGTGCCAGCAGCCTTCCTTTAGGTTCACCCCTCCACTTT. Residues: CASSLPLGSPLHF. This chain uses TRBV27 with TRBJ1-6, with unresolved D. The CDR3 is made up of 13 amino acids. Between the trimmed V and J ends, which lost 6 bases and 9 bases, there was a span of 12 bases. Germline CDR1 and CDR2: MNHEY and SMNVEV (reference sequence).

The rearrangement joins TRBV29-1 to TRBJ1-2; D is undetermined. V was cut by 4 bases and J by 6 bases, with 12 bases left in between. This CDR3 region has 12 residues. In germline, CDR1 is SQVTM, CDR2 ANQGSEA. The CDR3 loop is CSVGLRNDGYTF. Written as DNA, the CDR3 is TGCAGCGTTGGATTGCGGAATGATGGCTACACCTTC.

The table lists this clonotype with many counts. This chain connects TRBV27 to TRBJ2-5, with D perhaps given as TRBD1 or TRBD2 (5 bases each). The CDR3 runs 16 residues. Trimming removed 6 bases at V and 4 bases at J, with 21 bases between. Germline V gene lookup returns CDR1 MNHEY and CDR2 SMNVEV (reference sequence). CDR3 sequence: CASSLAAQGGGETQYF. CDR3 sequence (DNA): TGTGCCAGCAGCCTTGCCGCCCAGGGTGGGGGAGAGACCCAGTACTTC.

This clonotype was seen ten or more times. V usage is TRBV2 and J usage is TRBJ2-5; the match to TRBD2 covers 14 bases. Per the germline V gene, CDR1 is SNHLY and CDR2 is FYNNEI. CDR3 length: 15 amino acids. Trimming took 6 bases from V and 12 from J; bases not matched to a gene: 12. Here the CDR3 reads CASSQGLAGVVPKYF. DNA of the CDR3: TGTGCCAGCAGCCAGGGACTAGCGGGGGTGGTCCCAAAGTACTTC.

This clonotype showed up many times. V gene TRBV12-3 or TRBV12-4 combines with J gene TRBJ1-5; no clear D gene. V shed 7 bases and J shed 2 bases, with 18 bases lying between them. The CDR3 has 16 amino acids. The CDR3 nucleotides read TGTGCCAGCACCCCGGGAACCCTACTGGGCAATCAGCCCCAGCATTTT. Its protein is CASTPGTLLGNQPQHF.

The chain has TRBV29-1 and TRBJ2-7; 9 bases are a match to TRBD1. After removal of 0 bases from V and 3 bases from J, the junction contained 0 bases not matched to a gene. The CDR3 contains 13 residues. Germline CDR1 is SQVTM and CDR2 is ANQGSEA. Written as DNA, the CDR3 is TGCAGCGTTGAAGAGGGACAGGGCTACGAGCAGTACTTC. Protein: CSVEEGQGYEQYF.

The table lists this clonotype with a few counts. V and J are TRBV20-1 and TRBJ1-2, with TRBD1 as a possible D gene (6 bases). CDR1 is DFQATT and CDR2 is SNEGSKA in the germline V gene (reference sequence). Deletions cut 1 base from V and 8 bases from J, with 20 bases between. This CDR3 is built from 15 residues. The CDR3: CSARVGDISLEGYTF. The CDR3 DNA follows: TGCAGTGCTAGAGTCGGGGACATTTCCTTGGAGGGCTACACCTTC.

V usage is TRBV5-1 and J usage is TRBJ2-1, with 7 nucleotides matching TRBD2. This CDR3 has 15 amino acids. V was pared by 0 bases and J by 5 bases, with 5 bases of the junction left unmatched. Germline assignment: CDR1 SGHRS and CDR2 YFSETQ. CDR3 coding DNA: TGCGCCAGCAGCTTGGGGCTAGCGGAGCACAATGAGCAGTTCTTC. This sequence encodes CASSLGLAEHNEQFF.

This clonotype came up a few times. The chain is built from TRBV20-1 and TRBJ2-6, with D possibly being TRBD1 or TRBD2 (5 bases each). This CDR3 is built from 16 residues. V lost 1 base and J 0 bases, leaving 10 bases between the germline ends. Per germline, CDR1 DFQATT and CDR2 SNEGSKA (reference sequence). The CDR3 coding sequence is TGCAGTGCTAGAGGTGGGGGAAGCTCTGGGGCCAACGTCCTGACTTTC. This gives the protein CSARGGGSSGANVLTF.

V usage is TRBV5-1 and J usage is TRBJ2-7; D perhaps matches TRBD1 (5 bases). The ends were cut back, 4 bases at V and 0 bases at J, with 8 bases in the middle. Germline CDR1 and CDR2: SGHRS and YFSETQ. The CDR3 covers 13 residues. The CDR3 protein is CASSTQGSYEQYF. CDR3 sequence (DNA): TGCGCCAGCAGCACGCAGGGCTCCTACGAGCAGTACTTC.

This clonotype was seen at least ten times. CDR3 loop: CASSSSTGAMNTEAFF. In DNA, the CDR3 is TGTGCCAGCAGCTCCTCGACAGGGGCCATGAACACTGAAGCTTTCTTT. The chain employs TRBV7-9 and TRBJ1-1, with 8 bases fitting TRBD1. V was clipped by 4 bases and J by 0 bases; unmatched bases: 7. The CDR3 consists of 16 residues. Germline V gene sequence: CDR1 SEHNR, CDR2 FQNEAQ (reference sequence).

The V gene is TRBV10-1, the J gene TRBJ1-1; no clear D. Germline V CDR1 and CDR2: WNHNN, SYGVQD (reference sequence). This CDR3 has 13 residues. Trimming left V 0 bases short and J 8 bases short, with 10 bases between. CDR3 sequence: CASSESNRGEAFF. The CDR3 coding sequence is TGCGCCAGCAGTGAGTCGAACCGGGGAGAAGCTTTCTTT.

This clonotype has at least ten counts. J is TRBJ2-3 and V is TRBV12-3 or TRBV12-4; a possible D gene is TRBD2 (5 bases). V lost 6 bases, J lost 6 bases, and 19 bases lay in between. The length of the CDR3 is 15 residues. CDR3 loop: CASRPPRGRLDTQYF. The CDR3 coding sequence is TGTGCCAGCAGACCCCCCCGGGGTCGGTTGGATACGCAGTATTTT.

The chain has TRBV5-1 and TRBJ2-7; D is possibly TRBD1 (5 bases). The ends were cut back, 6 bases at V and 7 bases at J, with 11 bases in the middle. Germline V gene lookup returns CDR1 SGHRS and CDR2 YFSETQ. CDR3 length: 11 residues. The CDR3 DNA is TGCGCCAGCAAGACCGCAGGGGAGCAGTACTTC. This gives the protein CASKTAGEQYF.